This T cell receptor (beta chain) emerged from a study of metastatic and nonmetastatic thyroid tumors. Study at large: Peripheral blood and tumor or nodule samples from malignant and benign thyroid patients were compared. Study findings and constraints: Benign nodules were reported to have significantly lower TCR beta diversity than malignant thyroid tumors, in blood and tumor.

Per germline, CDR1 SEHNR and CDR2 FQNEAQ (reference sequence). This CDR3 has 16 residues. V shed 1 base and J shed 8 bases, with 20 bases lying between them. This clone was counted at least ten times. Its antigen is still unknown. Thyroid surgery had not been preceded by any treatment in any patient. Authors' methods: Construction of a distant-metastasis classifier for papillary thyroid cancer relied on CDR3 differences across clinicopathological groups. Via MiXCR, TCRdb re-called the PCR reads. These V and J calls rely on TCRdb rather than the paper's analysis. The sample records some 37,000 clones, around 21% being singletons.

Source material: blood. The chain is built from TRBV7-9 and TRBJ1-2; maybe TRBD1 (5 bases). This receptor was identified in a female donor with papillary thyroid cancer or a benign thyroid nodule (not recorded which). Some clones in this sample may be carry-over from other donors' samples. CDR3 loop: CASSLVRRGVRYGYTF. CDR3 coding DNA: TGTGCCAGCAGCTTAGTTCGCCGAGGGGTTCGTTACGGCTACACCTTC.